This TCR beta chain was captured by sequencing in a study of T cell repertoires in cytomegalovirus infection. Study as a whole: TCR beta signatures that were public indicated CMV infection and matching HLA type. General observations from the study: Dominating the ex vivo response were HLA-C-restricted CMV-specific TCR beta clonotypes.

This clonotype was seen repeatedly, ten times or more. Its antigen is as yet unknown. The CDR3 consists of 16 residues. Per germline, CDR1 SEHNR and CDR2 FQNEAQ (reference sequence). The V and J ends lost 5 bases and 6 bases, in that order; junction bases with no gene match: 8. TCRdb re-derived calls from the reads in MiXCR, one entry per CDR3 protein. The top ten clones hold over 3.5% of a sample with roughly 300,000 distinct CDR3 sequences, 9.5% of them seen once. Sequenced: PBMCs. The receptor's source is a human donor in good health (CMV status not recorded). Some clones in this sample may be carry-over from other donors' samples. This chain links TRBV7-9 with TRBJ2-1; 12 nucleotides match TRBD2. Here the CDR3 reads CASSPRTSGISNEQFF. The CDR3, as DNA: TGTGCCAGCAGCCCGCGGACTAGCGGGATCTCCAATGAGCAGTTCTTC.